This record covers a single TCR beta chain. Its antigen is currently not known. Base qualities are not provided; no much larger clone lies one nucleotide away. The data derive from a study of blood T cell repertoires in COVID-19 (dated by TCRdb to 2018 to 2020). Study-wide context: The collaborator samples originated in the United States, Italy and Spain and spanned the acute and convalescent phases of COVID-19. The material from the prospective study consisted of cDNA or gDNA derived from T cells, B-cell-depleted T cells, or PBMCs. Subjects who had been exposed to COVID-19, were actively infected with it, or had recovered from it provided the deeply sampled blood TCRbeta repertoires that made up the dataset. The repertoires were released in a freely available public database intended as a resource for research on the immune response to SARS-CoV-2. The samples were drawn from the first 160 participants of the ongoing ImmuneRACE study and from 1,254 subjects provided by 6 global collaborators. A de-identified subject ID, COVID-19 status, age in years and sex were almost always included in the sample metadata. HLA class I and class II types, where available, came from metadata supplied by the sample provider rather than from assay-based typing. What the research found in general, with its limitations: The amount of clinical and demographic metadata varied by source and participant and was provided uncurated.

TCRbeta CDR3 regions were amplified from genomic DNA using the immunoSEQ Assay, a bias-controlled multiplex PCR. From the authors' description of their analysis: The number of nucleated cells in each sample was estimated from the amplification of reference gene primers within the assay. To quantify the absolute abundance of each unique TCRbeta CDR3 rearrangement, sequence reads were collapsed and filtered. For each sample, productive Simpson clonality was calculated by taking the square root of Simpson's diversity index across productive rearrangements. TCRdb stores this immuneACCESS table with in-frame sequences only. Part of the clones is absent; in the studies checked, under half of the shortfall reflects unresolved V genes, and no reason is known for the rest. V, J and clone size derive from that table, while D and trimming were established from the DNA sequence. In this sample the table shows 45,000 to 70,000 clones, almost 85% of which occur a single time. The ten biggest clones cover 8.2% of the sample.

Including the terminal cysteine and phenylalanine, the CDR3 comprises 12 residues. The retained sequence is limited to the CDR3, 36 bases, with the frame set at the first base. V ends up 2 bases short and J 4 bases short, with an unmatched junction base count of 1. The germline V gene sets CDR1 to SQVTM and CDR2 to ANQGSEA. Each collaborating institution followed its own protocols to collect whole blood in K2EDTA tubes. For TCRbeta analysis, collaborators shipped samples as frozen whole blood, isolated PBMCs, or DNA extracted from either of those sample types. The source material was peripheral blood. This clonotype originated in a woman aged 80 or over with acute or convalescent COVID-19. The V gene is TRBV29-1 and the J gene is TRBJ2-5; TRBD2 matches 7 bases in the middle. The DNA sequence is given as TGCAGCGTTGAATGGGGGGGAGAGACCCAGTACTTC. Protein translation: CSVEWGGETQYF.